This T cell receptor beta chain was documented in a study of spatial heterogeneity in lung cancer. MiXCR, run by TCRdb on the 5' RACE reads, gives a single entry per CDR3 protein. Of about 92,000 distinct CDR3 sequences in the sample, 12% were seen once. The CDR3 is 11 amino acids. CDR1 is ENHRY, CDR2 SYGVKD, per germline. Trimming shortened V by 6 bases and J by 9 bases, and 8 bases separated the two germline ends. Time point reported: sample taken at primary tumor resection. The J gene is TRBJ2-2, the V gene TRBV10-3; no definite D call. The input for sequencing was PBMCs, taken at surgery. This receptor was obtained from a male donor with early-stage non-small cell lung cancer. DNA for the CDR3: TGTGCCATCAGAAATGACAGGGAGCTGTTTTTT. Translating it yields CAIRNDRELFF.